Following are 2 T cell receptor beta chains from one sample sequenced in a study of CD8 T cells in Susac syndrome. Random hexamers were used to reverse transcribe the RNA input (about 0.5 to 1 ug). TCRdb used MiXCR to reprocess the immunoSEQ multiplex PCR reads, holding one entry per CDR3 protein. The table lists about 47,000 distinct CDR3 sequences, almost 95% of them singletons. Sequencing was performed on CD8+ T cells from PBMCs. Every receptor here comes from a human donor in good health.

This sequence joins TRBV29-1 and TRBJ2-6; possible D gene TRBD2, 5 bases. In germline, CDR1 is SQVTM, CDR2 ANQGSEA. This CDR3 has 16 amino acids. V was shortened by 3 bases and J by 0 bases, with 12 bases between the two germline ends. CDR3 DNA: TGCAGCGTTGAGTCGGGGATCGGCTCTGGGGCCAACGTCCTGACTTTC. It is translated as CSVESGIGSGANVLTF.

The chain links TRBV7-9 to TRBJ2-1; TRBD2 matches 9 bases. Germline V gene sequence: CDR1 SEHNR, CDR2 FQNEAQ (reference sequence). V shed 5 bases, J shed 0 bases, and the junction held 2 bases outside the gene matches. This CDR3 region has 15 residues. CDR3 nucleotides: TGTGCCAGCAGCATGACTAGCGGCTCCTACAATGAGCAGTTCTTC. Its protein product is CASSMTSGSYNEQFF.